This T cell receptor (beta chain) is from a study of Ad26.COV2.S vaccination and SARS-CoV-2 variants. Stated treatment: over 15 received Ad26.COV2.S at low or high dose, single or two shots; roughly five received placebo; per-sample allocation not given. Sampling occurred on day 63 after the first vaccine or placebo injection. An 18-55-year-old adult in Boston served as donor. Concerning this clone: Its antigen remains unidentified.

Study-level points and caveats: An underestimation of total T cell responses may have resulted from the TCR breadth and depth analyses. Participants in the vaccine arm had higher spike-specific TCR breadth; placebo recipients had lower. Once vaccination had occurred, spike-specific CD8+ and CD4+ T cell responses reportedly showed substantial breadth.

Data came from immunoSEQ multiplex PCR; TCRdb stores just in-frame clones and leaves some out. The sample contains some 270,000 clones, approximately 90% of which appear only once. The CDR3 has 18 amino acids. V lost 0 bases and J lost 4, with 19 bases in between. Germline V gene sequence: CDR1 MGHRA, CDR2 YSYEKL. This clonotype was sampled from a person aged 18-65 years who received the Ad26.COV2.S COVID-19 vaccine or a placebo. V is TRBV4-1 and J is TRBJ2-1; the D gene is possibly TRBD2 (6 bases). This material consisted of peripheral blood, taken in a trial of Ad26.COV2.S vaccine versus placebo. As DNA, the CDR3 is TGCGCCAGCAGCCAAGAAGTTATAGGACTAAAAATATACAATGAGCAGTTCTTC. Its protein is CASSQEVIGLKIYNEQFF.